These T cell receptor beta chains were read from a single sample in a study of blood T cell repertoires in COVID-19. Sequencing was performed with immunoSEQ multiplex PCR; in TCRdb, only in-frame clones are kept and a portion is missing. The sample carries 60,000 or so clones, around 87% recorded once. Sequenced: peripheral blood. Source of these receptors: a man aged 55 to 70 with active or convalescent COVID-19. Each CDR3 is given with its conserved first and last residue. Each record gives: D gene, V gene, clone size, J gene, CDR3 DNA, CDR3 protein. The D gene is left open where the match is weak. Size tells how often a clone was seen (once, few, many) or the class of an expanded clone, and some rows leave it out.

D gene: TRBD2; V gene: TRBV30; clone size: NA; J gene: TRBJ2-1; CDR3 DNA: TGTGCCTGGAGGAGGCTAGCGGGGAACAATGAGCAGTTCTTC; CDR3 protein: CAWRRLAGNNEQFF
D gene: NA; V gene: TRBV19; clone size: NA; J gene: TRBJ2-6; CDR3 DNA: TGTGCCAGTAGCAGCTCTGGGGCCAACGTCCTGACTTTC; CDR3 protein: CASSSSGANVLTF
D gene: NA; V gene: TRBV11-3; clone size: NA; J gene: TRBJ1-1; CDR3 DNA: TGTGCCAGCAGCCACGGGGGAGGGACTGAAGCTTTCTTT; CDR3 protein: CASSHGGGTEAFF
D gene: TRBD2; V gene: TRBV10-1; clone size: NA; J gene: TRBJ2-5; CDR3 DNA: TGCGCCAGCAGTGGACGGGGGGTTAAAGAGACCCAGTACTTC; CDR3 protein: CASSGRGVKETQYF
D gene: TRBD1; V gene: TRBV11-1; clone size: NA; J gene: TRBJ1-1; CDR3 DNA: TGTGCCAGCAGCCATCGGGGGACAGGGACCCCTGAAGCTTTCTTT; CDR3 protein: CASSHRGTGTPEAFF
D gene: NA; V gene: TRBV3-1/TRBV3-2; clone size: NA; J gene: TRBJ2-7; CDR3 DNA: TGTGCCAGCAGCCAAGGACAGACTCTCGGGCAGTACTTC; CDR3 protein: CASSQGQTLGQYF
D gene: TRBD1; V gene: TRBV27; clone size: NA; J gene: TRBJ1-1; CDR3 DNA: TGTGCCAGCACCGACCGGACAGGGGGCGCGAGTACTGAAGCTTTCTTT; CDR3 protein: CASTDRTGGASTEAFF
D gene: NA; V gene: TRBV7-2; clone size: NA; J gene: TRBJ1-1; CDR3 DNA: TGTGCCAGCAGCTTAGGTCCGCGGGGGCTTATGAACACTGAAGCTTTCTTT; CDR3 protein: CASSLGPRGLMNTEAFF
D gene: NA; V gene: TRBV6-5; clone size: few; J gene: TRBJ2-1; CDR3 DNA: TGTGCCAGCAGCCAAGCCGGGACTCAGCACAATGAGCAGTTCTTC; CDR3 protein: CASSQAGTQHNEQFF
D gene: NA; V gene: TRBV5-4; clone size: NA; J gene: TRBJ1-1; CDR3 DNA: TGTGCCAGCAGCTTGAATGGGGGGATGTACACTGAAGCTTTCTTT; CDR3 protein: CASSLNGGMYTEAFF
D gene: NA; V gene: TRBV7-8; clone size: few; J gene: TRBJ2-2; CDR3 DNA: TGTGCCAGCAGCTTACGGGGGACGGGCACCGGGGAGCTGTTTTTT; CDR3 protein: CASSLRGTGTGELFF
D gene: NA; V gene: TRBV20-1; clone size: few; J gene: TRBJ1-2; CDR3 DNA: TGCAGTGCTAGTCCTCTGTTTAACTATGGCTACACCTTC; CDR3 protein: CSASPLFNYGYTF
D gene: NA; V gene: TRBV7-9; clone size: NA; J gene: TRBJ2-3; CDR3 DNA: TGTGCCAGCAGCCCCCCCCGGGTTGCTATAGATACGCAGTATTTT; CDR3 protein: CASSPPRVAIDTQYF
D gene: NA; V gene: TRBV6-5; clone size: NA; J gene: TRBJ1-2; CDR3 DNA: TGTGCCAGCACCGCGGTCAGGGGCTATGGCTACACCTTC; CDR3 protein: CASTAVRGYGYTF
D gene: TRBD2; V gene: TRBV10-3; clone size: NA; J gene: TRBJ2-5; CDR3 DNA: TGTGCCATCCGGGGGACTAGCGGGAGATCAGAGACCCAGTACTTC; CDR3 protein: CAIRGTSGRSETQYF
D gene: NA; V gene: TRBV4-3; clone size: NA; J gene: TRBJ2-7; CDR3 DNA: TGCGCCAGCAGCCAAGATTTCTACTCCTACGAGCAGTACTTC; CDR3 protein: CASSQDFYSYEQYF
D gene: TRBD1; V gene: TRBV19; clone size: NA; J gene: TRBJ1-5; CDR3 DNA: TGTGCCAGTAGTATCCCGACAGGGATTAGCAATCAGCCCCAGCATTTT; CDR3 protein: CASSIPTGISNQPQHF
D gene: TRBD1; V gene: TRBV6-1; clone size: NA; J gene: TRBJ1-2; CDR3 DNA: TGTGCCAGCAGTGAAGCGGGGGACAGGGGTTATGGCTACACCTTC; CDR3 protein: CASSEAGDRGYGYTF
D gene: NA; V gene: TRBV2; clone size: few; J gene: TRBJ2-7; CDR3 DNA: TGTGCCAGCAGCCCGAATTCCAGGTACGAGCAGTACTTC; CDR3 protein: CASSPNSRYEQYF
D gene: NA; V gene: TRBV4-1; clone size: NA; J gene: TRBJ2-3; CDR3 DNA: TGCGCCAGCAGCCAGCTAGTGACCACAGATACGCAGTATTTT; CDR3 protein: CASSQLVTTDTQYF
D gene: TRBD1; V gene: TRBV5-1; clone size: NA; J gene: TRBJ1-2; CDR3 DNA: TGCGCCAGCAGCTTGGGGTTGAAGCAGGGGGCGGAAGGCTACACCTTC; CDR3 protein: CASSLGLKQGAEGYTF
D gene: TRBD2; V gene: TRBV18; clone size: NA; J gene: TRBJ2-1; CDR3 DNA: TGTGCCAGCTCACTTGGGACTAGCGGTTACAATGAGCAGTTCTTC; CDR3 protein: CASSLGTSGYNEQFF
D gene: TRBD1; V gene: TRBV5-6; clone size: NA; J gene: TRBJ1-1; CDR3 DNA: TGTGCCAGCAGCCAGGGGGGACAGAGGTTGGCTGAAGCTTTCTTT; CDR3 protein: CASSQGGQRLAEAFF
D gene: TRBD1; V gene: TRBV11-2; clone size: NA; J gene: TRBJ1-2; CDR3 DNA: TGTGCCAGCAGCTCGACAGGGGGAGGCTATGGCTACACCTTC; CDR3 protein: CASSSTGGGYGYTF
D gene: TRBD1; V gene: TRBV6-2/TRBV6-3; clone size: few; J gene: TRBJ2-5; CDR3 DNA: TGTGCCAGCAGACCTCGGACAGGGATCGCGACCCAGTACTTC; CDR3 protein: CASRPRTGIATQYF
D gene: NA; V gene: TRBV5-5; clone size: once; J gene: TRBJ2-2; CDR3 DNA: TGTGCCAGCAGCTTAAAGCGGACGAACACCGGGGAGCTGTTTTTT; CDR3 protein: CASSLKRTNTGELFF
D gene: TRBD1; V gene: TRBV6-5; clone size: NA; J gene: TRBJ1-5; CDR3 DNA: TGTGCCAGCATACTGGACAGGCTGAATCAGCCCCAGCATTTT; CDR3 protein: CASILDRLNQPQHF
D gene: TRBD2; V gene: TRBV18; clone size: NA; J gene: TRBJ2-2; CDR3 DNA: TGTGCCAGCTCACCAATCCAAGGACTAGCGGGGTCCACCGGGGAGCTGTTTTTT; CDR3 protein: CASSPIQGLAGSTGELFF
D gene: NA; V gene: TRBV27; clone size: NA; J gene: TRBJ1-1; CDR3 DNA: TGTGCCAGCAGTCCAAACGGCGGGGGGATCGTCTTAGCTTTCTTT; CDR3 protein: CASSPNGGGIVLAFF
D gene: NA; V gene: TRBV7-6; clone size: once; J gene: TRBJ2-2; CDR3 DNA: TGTGCCAGCAGCCCAATTCCCGGGAGTAGGCGGGGGGAGCTGTTTTTT; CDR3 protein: CASSPIPGSRRGELFF
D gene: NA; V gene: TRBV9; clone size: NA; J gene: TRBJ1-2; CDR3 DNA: TGTGCCAGCAGCGTAGATCGGGAATGGGGCTATGGCTACACCTTC; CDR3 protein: CASSVDREWGYGYTF
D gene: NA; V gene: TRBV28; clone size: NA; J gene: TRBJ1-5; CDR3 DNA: TGTGCCAGCAGTCCGACCAGCAGGGGCCTTAATCAGCCCCAGCATTTT; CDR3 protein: CASSPTSRGLNQPQHF
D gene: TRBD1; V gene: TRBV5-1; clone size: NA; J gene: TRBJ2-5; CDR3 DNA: TGCGCCAGCAGCCCCGAAACCGGGACAGGGCAGACCCAGTACTTC; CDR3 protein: CASSPETGTGQTQYF
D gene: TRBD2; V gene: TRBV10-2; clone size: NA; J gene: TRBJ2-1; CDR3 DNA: TGCGCCAGCAGTGAATCCGGGAGGGCCATTGGCAATGAGCAGTTCTTC; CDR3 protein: CASSESGRAIGNEQFF
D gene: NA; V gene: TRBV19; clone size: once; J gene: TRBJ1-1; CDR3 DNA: TGTGCCAGTAGGGACAGCAGCCGAACTGAAGCTTTCTTT; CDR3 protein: CASRDSSRTEAFF
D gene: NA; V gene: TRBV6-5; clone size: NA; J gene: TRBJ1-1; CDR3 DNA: TGTGCCAGCAGGGACATTTACGGGGGTGAAGCTTTCTTT; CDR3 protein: CASRDIYGGEAFF
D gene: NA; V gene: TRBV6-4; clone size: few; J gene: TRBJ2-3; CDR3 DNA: TGTGCCAGCAGTGTCCAGGGGGGTAGTCGGTATACGCAGTATTTT; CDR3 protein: CASSVQGGSRYTQYF
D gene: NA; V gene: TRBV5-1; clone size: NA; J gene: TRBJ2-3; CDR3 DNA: TGCGCCAGCAGCGCGGACCTTGGGGCGCGTACAGATACGCAGTATTTT; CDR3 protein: CASSADLGARTDTQYF
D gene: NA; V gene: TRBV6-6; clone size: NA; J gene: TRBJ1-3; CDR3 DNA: TGTGCCAGCAGATCAGGGGTTGGAAACACCATATATTTT; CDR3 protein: CASRSGVGNTIYF
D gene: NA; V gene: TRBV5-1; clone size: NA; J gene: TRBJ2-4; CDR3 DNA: TGCGCCAGCAGCTCCGATTTGGGGAGGGCCAAAAACATTCAGTACTTC; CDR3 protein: CASSSDLGRAKNIQYF
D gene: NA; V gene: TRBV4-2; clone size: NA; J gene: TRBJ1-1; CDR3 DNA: TGTGCCAGCAGCCCACCGGCGGGGGGGATGAACACTGAAGCTTTCTTT; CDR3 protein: CASSPPAGGMNTEAFF
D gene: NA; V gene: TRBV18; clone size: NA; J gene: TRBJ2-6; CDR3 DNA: TGTGCCAGCTCACCGAGACAGGTTTCCGGGGCCAACGTCCTGACTTTC; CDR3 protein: CASSPRQVSGANVLTF
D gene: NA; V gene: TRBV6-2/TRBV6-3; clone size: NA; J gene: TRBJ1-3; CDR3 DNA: TGTGCCAGCAGTTACTCGAGGATTCTAAGAAACACCATATATTTT; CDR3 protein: CASSYSRILRNTIYF
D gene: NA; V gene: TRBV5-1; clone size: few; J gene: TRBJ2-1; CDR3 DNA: TGCGCCAGCAGCTTAGGAGGTGTTTCCTACAATGAGCAGTTCTTC; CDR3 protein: CASSLGGVSYNEQFF
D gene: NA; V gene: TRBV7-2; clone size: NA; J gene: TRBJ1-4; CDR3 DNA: TGTGCCAGCAGCCATCGGCCGAGGATAGATGAAAAACTGTTTTTT; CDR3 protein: CASSHRPRIDEKLFF
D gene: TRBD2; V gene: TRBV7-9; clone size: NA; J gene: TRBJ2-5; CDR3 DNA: TGTGCCAGCAGCTATGCGGGAGGGCAGGAGACCCAGTACTTC; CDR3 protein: CASSYAGGQETQYF
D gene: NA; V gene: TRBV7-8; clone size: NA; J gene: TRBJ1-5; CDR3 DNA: TGTGCCAGCAGCTTGGCGGGTCAGCCCCAGCATTTT; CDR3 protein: CASSLAGQPQHF
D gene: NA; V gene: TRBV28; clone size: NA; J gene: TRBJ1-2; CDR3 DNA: TGTGCCAGCAGCATTCCTCAGGCCCGTCGCCCCTATGGCTACACCTTC; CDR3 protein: CASSIPQARRPYGYTF
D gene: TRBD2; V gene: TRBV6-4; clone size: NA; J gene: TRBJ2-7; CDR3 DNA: TGTGCCAGCAGTGACGAGGCGGGAGGCGGGTACGAGCAGTACTTC; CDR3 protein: CASSDEAGGGYEQYF
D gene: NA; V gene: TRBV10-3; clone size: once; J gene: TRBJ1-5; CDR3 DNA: TGTGCCATCAGTGACCCGGGGGGGGGACGGCAGCCCCAGCATTTT; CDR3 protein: CAISDPGGGRQPQHF
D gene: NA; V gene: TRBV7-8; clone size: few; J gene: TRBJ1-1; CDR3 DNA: TGTGCCAGCAGCTTGCACAGGGCCGGTGAAGCTTTCTTT; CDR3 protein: CASSLHRAGEAFF
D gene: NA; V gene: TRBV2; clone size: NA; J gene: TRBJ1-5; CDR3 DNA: TGTGCCAGCAGTCCGTTAAATCAGCCCCAGCATTTT; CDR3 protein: CASSPLNQPQHF
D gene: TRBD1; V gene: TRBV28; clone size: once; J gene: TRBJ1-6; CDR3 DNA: TGTGCCAGCAGACACGTCAGGACAGGGGGTCTATCACCCCTCCACTTT; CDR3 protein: CASRHVRTGGLSPLHF
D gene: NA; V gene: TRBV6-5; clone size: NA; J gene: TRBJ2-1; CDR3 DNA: TGTGCCACTCTCGGTTCCTACAATGAGCAGTTCTTC; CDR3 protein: CATLGSYNEQFF
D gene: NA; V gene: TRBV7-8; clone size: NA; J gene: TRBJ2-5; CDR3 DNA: TGTGCCAGCAGCCCTCCGGAGGGACTGGGAGAGACCCAGTACTTC; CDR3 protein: CASSPPEGLGETQYF
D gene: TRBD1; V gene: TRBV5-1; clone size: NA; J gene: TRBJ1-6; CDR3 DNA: TGCGCCAGCAGCGTACAGGGGGTTGATTCACCCCTCCACTTT; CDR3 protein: CASSVQGVDSPLHF
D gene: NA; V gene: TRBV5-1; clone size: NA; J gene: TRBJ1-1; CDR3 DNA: TGCGCCAGCAGCTTATCCAGGGGAACTGAAGCTTTCTTT; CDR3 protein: CASSLSRGTEAFF
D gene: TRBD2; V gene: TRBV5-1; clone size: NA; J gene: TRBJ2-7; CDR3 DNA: TGCGCCAGCAGCTTGCTACTAGCGGGGGCCAGCGAGCAGTACTTC; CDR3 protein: CASSLLLAGASEQYF
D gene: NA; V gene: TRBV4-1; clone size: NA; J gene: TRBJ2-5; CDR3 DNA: TGCGCCAGCAGCCACAACACCTCCGCACGGGAAATAGAGACCCAGTACTTC; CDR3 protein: CASSHNTSAREIETQYF